One sample yielded the 14 T cell receptor beta chains listed below, sequenced in a study of shared clonotypes between healthy human individuals. Here immunoSEQ multiplex PCR was the method, and the copy in TCRdb shows in-frame clones only, minus some. The table includes about 670,000 clones, 72% detected once. Specimen: memory CD4+ T cells sorted from blood. Subset defined: CD45RA-negative fraction. The receptors were sampled from a woman between 25 and 40 years old in good health.

The chain joins TRBV7-6 to TRBJ2-5, with 8 bases lining up with TRBD1. The germline CDR1 and CDR2 sequences are SGHVS and FNYEAQ. The V gene end was trimmed by 3 bases and the J gene end by 0 bases; junction bases not matched to a gene: 0. The length of the CDR3 is 14 residues. For the CDR3, the DNA is TGTGCCAGCAGCTTGGGACAGGACCAAGAGACCCAGTACTTC. Protein: CASSLGQDQETQYF.

This clone was found once. The chain links TRBV7-7 to TRBJ1-1; D not certain. Trimming left V 4 bases short and J 4 bases short, with 10 bases between. In germline, CDR1 is SSHAT, CDR2 FNYEAQ (reference sequence). The CDR3 totals 13 residues. The CDR3 is CASSSQAGTEAFF. The CDR3 bases are TGTGCCAGCAGCTCTCAAGCTGGCACTGAAGCTTTCTTT. The whole variable domain, filled in from reference TRBV7-7 and TRBJ1-1, reads GAGVSQSPRYKVTKRGQDVTLRCDPISSHATLYWYQQALGQGPEFLTYFNYEAQPDKSGLPSDRFSAERPEGSISTLTIQRTEQRDSAMYRCASSSQAGTEAFFGQGTRLTVV.

Concerning this clone itself: Other DNA variants within this sample encode the same CDR3. J is TRBJ1-1 and V is TRBV19; D perhaps matches TRBD1 (6 bases). Trimming left V 5 bases short and J 4 bases short, with 14 bases between. Germline V CDR1 and CDR2: LNHDA, SQIVND (reference sequence). This CDR3 has 14 residues. CDR3 coding DNA: TGTGCCAGTAGTTCCGGGAGAGGGGGCACTGAAGCTTTCTTT. This codes for CASSSGRGGTEAFF.

This sequence joins TRBV4-2 and TRBJ2-5; 12 nucleotides line up with TRBD2. Near its end, the DNA agrees better with TRBJ2-7, so the J call may be wrong. Germline CDR1 LGHNA, CDR2 YNFKEQ. The CDR3 covers 16 residues. The DNA for the CDR3 is TGTGCCAGCAGCCAGGACCTAGCGGGAGGGTCCTACGAGCAGTACTTC. Its protein is CASSQDLAGGSYEQYF.

As DNA, the CDR3 is TGTGCCAGCAGCTTAGGTCTGGACAGGGGCGAAAAACTGTTTTTT. Residues: CASSLGLDRGEKLFF. V and J are TRBV7-9 and TRBJ1-4; 9 bases align to TRBD1. Germline V gives CDR1 SEHNR, CDR2 FQNEAQ (reference sequence). V lost 1 base, J lost 8 bases, and 5 bases stayed unmatched. This CDR3 spans 15 amino acids.

The chain employs TRBV6-6 and TRBJ1-5; 10 positions agree with TRBD1. This CDR3 contains 14 residues. Germline CDR1 reads MNHNY; CDR2 reads SVGAGI (reference sequence). After removal of 7 bases from V and 7 bases from J, the junction contained 7 bases not matched to a gene. CDR3 residues: CASTGTGAGQPQHF. In DNA form, the CDR3 reads TGTGCCAGCACCGGGACAGGGGCAGGGCAGCCCCAGCATTTT.

This clone was counted at least ten times. V and J are TRBV6-4 and TRBJ2-2, with D possibly being TRBD2 (5 bases). V was trimmed by 4 bases and J by 4 bases, leaving 7 bases between them. The V gene's germline CDR1 is MRHNA and CDR2 SNTAGT. This CDR3 comprises 13 residues. CDR3 nucleotides: TGTGCCAGCAGTGGCGCGGGCACCGGGGAGCTGTTTTTT. Residues: CASSGAGTGELFF.

The chain is built from TRBV6-4 and TRBJ2-3; unclear D gene. This CDR3 has 16 residues. Germline-derived CDR1 and CDR2 are MRHNA and SNTAGT. V lost 0 bases, J lost 0 bases, and 10 bases lay in between. CDR3: CASSDSIRLSTDTQYF. Written as DNA, the CDR3 is TGTGCCAGCAGTGACTCGATCCGCCTGAGCACAGATACGCAGTATTTT.

J is TRBJ2-5 and V is TRBV11-1, with no clear D. This CDR3 has 15 amino acids. CDR1 is SGHAT and CDR2 is FQDESV in the germline V gene (reference sequence). V shed 0 bases and J shed 5 bases, with 13 bases lying between them. The CDR3 nucleotides read TGTGCCAGCAGCTTAGCGACCGCCCGGGCTGAGACCCAGTACTTC. As protein: CASSLATARAETQYF.

This clone was counted once. CDR3 sequence reads: CASRLGRLGTEAFF. DNA for the CDR3: TGTGCCAGCAGACTGGGGAGACTCGGCACTGAAGCTTTCTTT. The J gene is TRBJ1-1, the V gene TRBV28; no firm D call. Germline V gives CDR1 MDHEN, CDR2 SYDVKM. V dropped 6 bases and J dropped 4 bases, with 15 bases sitting between them. The CDR3 covers 14 residues.

The CDR3 region has the DNA TGTGCCAGCAGCTTCAGGGGGGGAAGTACGCAGTATTTT. Protein sequence: CASSFRGGSTQYF. The chain combines TRBV11-2 with TRBJ2-3, with D possibly called TRBD1 or TRBD2 (7 bases each). Trimming left V 3 bases short and J 8 bases short, with 12 bases between. CDR1 SGHAT and CDR2 FQNNGV come from the germline V gene. This CDR3 is built from 13 residues.

The chain couples TRBV28 to TRBJ2-3; TRBD2 matches at 9 bases. The CDR3 length is 15 residues. Unmatched junction bases numbered 6, after V lost 2 bases and J lost 6 bases. The germline V gene has CDR1 MDHEN and CDR2 SYDVKM. DNA for the CDR3: TGTGCCAGCAGTTTAGCGGGAGGGCGGGCTGATACGCAGTATTTT. Translation gives CASSLAGGRADTQYF.

This clone was picked up a small number of times. The chain has TRBV6-5 and TRBJ2-3, with 7 bases matching TRBD1. Losses at the gene ends were 5 bases for V and 4 bases for J; bases not matched to a gene: 9. Germline CDR1 and CDR2: MNHEY and SVGAGI. The CDR3 is made up of 15 amino acids. CDR3 residues: CASSPRGTAADTQYF. CDR3 nucleotides: TGTGCCAGCAGTCCACGAGGGACAGCAGCAGATACGCAGTATTTT.

The chain carries TRBV18 and TRBJ1-2; D unresolved. In germline, CDR1 is KGHSH, CDR2 LQKENI. The length of the CDR3 is 14 residues. V was pared by 1 base and J by 3 bases, with 9 bases between. The CDR3 reads CASSPQGEDYGYTF. The CDR3 region has the DNA TGTGCCAGCTCACCACAGGGCGAGGACTATGGCTACACCTTC.